Each of the 32 T cell receptor beta chains below was sequenced from the same sample in a study of blood T cell repertoires in COVID-19. TCRdb's table, derived via immunoSEQ multiplex PCR, lists solely in-frame clones and lacks some. This sample has fewer than 250,000 clones, with about nine tenths found just once. Input material: peripheral blood. The origin of the receptors is a woman aged 45-65 years with acute or convalescent COVID-19.

The chain recombines TRBV19 with TRBJ2-1, with 10 bases fitting TRBD2. V lost 5 bases to trimming and J lost 8 bases; unmatched junction nucleotides: 9. Germline V CDR1 and CDR2: LNHDA, SQIVND (reference sequence). This CDR3 spans 15 amino acids. The CDR3 sequence: CASSLTSGVGDEQFF. The CDR3 nucleotides read TGTGCCAGTAGTCTAACTAGCGGGGTTGGGGATGAGCAGTTCTTC.

V gene TRBV4-3 combines with J gene TRBJ1-1; weak D call: TRBD1 (5 bases). The germline V gene encodes CDR1 LGHNA and CDR2 YSLEER. V was shortened by 0 bases and J by 4 bases, with 12 bases between the two germline ends. The CDR3 extends over 15 amino acids. CDR3 sequence reads: CASSQDRGVATEAFF. The CDR3 bases are TGCGCCAGCAGCCAAGATCGGGGGGTTGCCACTGAAGCTTTCTTT.

The CDR3 loop is CASSLGQGIHYEQYF. The DNA for the CDR3 is TGTGCCAGCAGCTTAGGGCAGGGGATACACTACGAGCAGTACTTC. The gene calls are TRBV7-2 and TRBJ2-7, with D possibly TRBD1 on 6 matching bases. Germline lookup yields CDR1 SGHTA and CDR2 FQGNSA. V was pared by 1 base and J by 3 bases, with 13 bases between. The CDR3 length is 15 residues.

V is TRBV2 and J is TRBJ1-5; tentative D call: TRBD1 (5 bases). Germline V CDR1 and CDR2: SNHLY, FYNNEI. V lost 7 bases and J 1 base, leaving 8 bases between the germline ends. This CDR3 has 13 residues. The CDR3: CASMRDSNQPQHF. As DNA, the CDR3 is TGTGCCAGCATGCGGGACAGCAATCAGCCCCAGCATTTT.

This clone is a singleton in its sample. The chain recombines TRBV19 with TRBJ2-1; 12 bases map to TRBD2. Looked up from germline, CDR1 is LNHDA and CDR2 is SQIVND (reference sequence). Unmatched junction bases numbered 10, after V lost 5 bases and J lost 14 bases. The CDR3 sequence is 14 residues long. The CDR3 coding sequence is TGTGCCAGTAGTGTGGGACTAGCGGGCCAGGAAGAGTTCTTC. Translation gives CASSVGLAGQEEFF.

The rearrangement joins TRBV7-2 to TRBJ1-2; 9 bases map to TRBD1. The germline gives CDR1 SGHTA, CDR2 FQGNSA. J lost 8 bases, V lost 7 bases, and 14 bases had no gene match. CDR3 length: 15 residues. The CDR3 DNA sequence: TGTGCCAGCATCTTTAGCCCGGGACAGGGTAACGGCTACACCTTC. This encodes CASIFSPGQGNGYTF.

The chain carries TRBV6-2 or TRBV6-3 and TRBJ1-2; D is unclear. V was cut by 2 bases and J by 6 bases, with 13 bases left in between. The CDR3 is 14 residues long. Per germline, CDR1 MNHEY and CDR2 SVGEGT. DNA for the CDR3: TGTGCCAGCAGTTACCCCGAAAGGGAGAATGGCTACACCTTC. This sequence encodes CASSYPERENGYTF.

The chain combines TRBV5-1 with TRBJ1-2; 9 nucleotides line up with TRBD1. Germline CDR1 is SGHRS and CDR2 is YFSETQ. This CDR3 has 15 amino acids. V shed 4 bases and J 7 bases; nucleotides not matched to a gene: 11. The CDR3 protein is CASSAAQGAIIGYTF. The CDR3 nucleotides read TGCGCCAGCAGCGCAGCACAGGGGGCGATTATTGGCTACACCTTC.

In its sample, this clone was seen a few times. The chain couples TRBV9 to TRBJ2-7; TRBD2 is a possible D gene (7 bases). CDR3 size: 15 residues. Between the trimmed V and J ends, which lost 4 bases and 5 bases, there was a span of 19 bases. Per the germline V gene, CDR1 is SGDLS and CDR2 is YYNGEE. In nucleotides, the CDR3 is TGTGCCAGCAGCCCGAGGGGGACTACCGGAAACGAGCAGTACTTC. Its protein product is CASSPRGTTGNEQYF.

The chain carries TRBV2 and TRBJ2-3, with a possible D match to TRBD2 (6 bases). The CDR3 sequence is 15 residues long. Trimming took off 4 bases at V and 0 bases at J, with 11 bases between the two ends. Germline CDR1 SNHLY, CDR2 FYNNEI. Here the CDR3 reads CASSVRGPSTDTQYF. The CDR3 DNA follows: TGTGCCAGCAGTGTGCGGGGCCCTAGCACAGATACGCAGTATTTT.

J is TRBJ2-1 and V is TRBV19; 7 nucleotides match TRBD2. CDR3 size: 15 residues. The germline V gene has CDR1 LNHDA and CDR2 SQIVND (reference sequence). The junction had 8 bases not matched to a gene; V was cut back by 5 bases and J by 4 bases. The CDR3 region has the DNA TGTGCCAGTAGTTCCACGGGAGGTTGGTACAATGAGCAGTTCTTC. This gives the protein CASSSTGGWYNEQFF.

The CDR3 region has the DNA TGTGCCAGCAGTACCTCTCTGGGGGGTGGGACTGAAGCTTTCTTT. Its protein product is CASSTSLGGGTEAFF. The gene calls are TRBV27 and TRBJ1-1; D perhaps matches TRBD1 (5 bases). Germline V lookup: CDR1 MNHEY, CDR2 SMNVEV (reference sequence). The CDR3 spans 15 residues. V was trimmed by 5 bases and J by 5 bases, leaving 18 bases between them.

The V and J genes are TRBV6-5 and TRBJ1-5; no clear D gene. This CDR3 has 14 residues. Deletions cut 1 base from V and 7 bases from J, with 11 bases between. CDR1 is MNHEY, CDR2 SVGAGI, per germline. The DNA of the CDR3 is TGTGCCAGCAGTTACTTGACCCAGGAACAGCCCCAGCATTTT. Protein sequence: CASSYLTQEQPQHF.

The rearrangement joins TRBV7-8 to TRBJ1-3; tentatively, D is TRBD1 (5 bases). The CDR3 is 15 amino acids. The germline V and J ends were trimmed by 5 bases and 0 bases, with 11 bases remaining between them. Per germline, CDR1 SGHVS and CDR2 FQNEAQ. CDR3 protein: CASSRQSSSGNTIYF. The CDR3 region has the DNA TGTGCCAGCAGCCGACAGTCATCCTCTGGAAACACCATATATTTT.

The chain joins TRBV5-1 to TRBJ2-2; TRBD2 might be the D (7 bases). There are 15 residues in the CDR3. The V end lost 1 base, the J end lost 6 bases, and 13 bases lay between the germline ends. Germline V gene data show CDR1 as SGHRS and CDR2 as YFSETQ. CDR3 region: CASSLWGGRAGELFF. The CDR3, as DNA: TGCGCCAGCAGCTTGTGGGGGGGGCGAGCCGGGGAGCTGTTTTTT.

The chain links TRBV7-3 to TRBJ2-6; TRBD2 might be the D (5 bases). The V gene lost 3 bases and the J gene lost 0 bases, with 18 bases spanning the gap. Germline values: CDR1 SGHTA, CDR2 FQGTGA. The length of the CDR3 is 19 residues. DNA for the CDR3: TGTGCCAGCAGCTTGGGAATATCGGGAACGTTCTCTGGGGCCAACGTCCTGACTTTC. Its protein product is CASSLGISGTFSGANVLTF.

The V gene is TRBV30, the J gene TRBJ2-3; the match to TRBD2 covers 11 bases. The V segment lost 1 base and the J segment 8 bases; nucleotides outside the gene matches: 8. The CDR3 consists of 15 residues. Germline CDR1 GTSNPN, CDR2 SVGIG (reference sequence). This CDR3 is CAWSASGGLSGTQYF. The CDR3 DNA sequence: TGTGCCTGGAGTGCTAGCGGGGGGCTCTCGGGTACGCAGTATTTT.

The J gene is TRBJ1-2, the V gene TRBV28; D is uncertain. The ends were cut back, 5 bases at V and 2 bases at J, with 15 bases in the middle. CDR3 length: 15 residues. CDR1 is MDHEN, CDR2 SYDVKM, per germline. The chain's CDR3 is CASSPPGGVNYGYTF. Here the CDR3 DNA reads TGTGCCAGCAGTCCTCCCGGCGGTGTAAACTATGGCTACACCTTC.

The CDR3: CASSLGLAGSYNEQFF. The CDR3 DNA sequence: TGTGCCAGCAGCTTAGGACTAGCGGGCTCCTACAATGAGCAGTTCTTC. The chain recombines TRBV11-2 with TRBJ2-1; the match to TRBD2 covers 10 bases. CDR1 SGHAT and CDR2 FQNNGV come from the germline V gene. CDR3 size: 16 residues. V was clipped by 1 base and J by 0 bases; unmatched bases: 0.

The V call is TRBV5-1, the J call TRBJ1-2, with 7 bases identical to TRBD1. CDR1 and CDR2 (germline): SGHRS, YFSETQ. The CDR3 is 13 amino acids. With V trimmed by 2 bases and J by 5 bases, 3 bases remained unmatched. In nucleotides, the CDR3 is TGCGCCAGCAGCTTTACAGGGGAATATGGCTACACCTTC. It codes for CASSFTGEYGYTF.

The genes are TRBV9 and TRBJ2-2, with 7 bases fitting TRBD1. Trimming took 7 bases from V and 3 from J; bases not matched to a gene: 6. Germline CDR1 reads SGDLS; CDR2 reads YYNGEE. CDR3 length: 14 amino acids. CDR3 in DNA: TGTGCCAGCGGCGGGCAGGGGGACACCGGGGAGCTGTTTTTT. This encodes CASGGQGDTGELFF.

About this clone: A much larger clone lies one base from this, so it may be a read error. This sequence joins TRBV7-9 and TRBJ1-4, with 10 bases fitting TRBD1. The V and J ends lost 4 bases and 6 bases, in that order; junction bases with no gene match: 2. This CDR3 contains 14 residues. CDR1 is SEHNR, CDR2 FQNEAQ, per germline (reference sequence). This chain's CDR3 is CASSSGQGDEKLFF. The CDR3 DNA follows: TGTGCCAGCAGCTCCGGACAGGGGGATGAAAAACTGTTTTTT. The variable domain in full, completed from reference TRBV7-9 and TRBJ1-4, reads DTGVSQNPRHKITKRGQNVTFRCDPISEHNRLYWYRQTLGQGPEFLTYFQNEAQLEKSRLLSDRFSAERPKGSFSTLEIQRTEQGDSAMYLCASSSGQGDEKLFFGSGTQLSVL.

The genes are TRBV18 and TRBJ2-1; tentatively, D is TRBD1 (6 bases). The CDR3 is made up of 16 amino acids. CDR1 is KGHSH, CDR2 LQKENI, per germline. V lost 5 bases and J lost 6, with 20 bases in between. The CDR3 DNA reads TGTGCCAGCTCAGAAAGGGGGTATCCAATATCCAATGAGCAGTTCTTC. Translation gives CASSERGYPISNEQFF.

This clone was observed a handful of times. The rearrangement joins TRBV5-1 to TRBJ1-5, with D unclear. The CDR3 covers 15 residues. Germline-derived CDR1 and CDR2 are SGHRS and YFSETQ. The ends were cut back, 4 bases at V and 0 bases at J, with 11 bases in the middle. In DNA, the CDR3 is TGCGCCAGCAGCCCGGGAGCGAATAGCAATCAGCCCCAGCATTTT. Protein sequence: CASSPGANSNQPQHF.

The chain is built from TRBV6-5 and TRBJ2-1; perhaps TRBD2 as D (6 bases). CDR3 length: 13 amino acids. V lost 6 bases and J 3 bases, leaving 9 bases between the germline ends. From germline, CDR1 is MNHEY and CDR2 SVGAGI. CDR3 bases: TGTGCCAGCAGGCGGGACGGCTACAATGAGCAGTTCTTC. Residues: CASRRDGYNEQFF.

The chain joins TRBV2 to TRBJ1-1; TRBD1 matches 7 bases. Per the germline V gene, CDR1 is SNHLY and CDR2 is FYNNEI. With 2 bases clipped from V and 7 bases from J, the junction kept 4 bases outside the gene matches. The CDR3 is made up of 13 amino acids. The DNA of the CDR3 is TGTGCCAGCAGTGAACAGGGGGAGGATGAAGCTTTCTTT. It specifies CASSEQGEDEAFF.

This clone was detected only once. This sequence joins TRBV7-2 and TRBJ2-1, with a tentative D call TRBD2 (5 bases). Germline lookup yields CDR1 SGHTA and CDR2 FQGNSA. The V gene lost 0 bases and the J gene lost 4 bases, with 13 bases spanning the gap. This CDR3 has 16 residues. CDR3 sequence reads: CASSLAPPLAYNEQFF. The CDR3 DNA sequence: TGTGCCAGCAGCTTAGCCCCCCCTCTAGCTTACAATGAGCAGTTCTTC.

The chain couples TRBV19 to TRBJ1-2; 8 positions agree with TRBD1. V shed 10 bases and J 8 bases; nucleotides not matched to a gene: 24. Per germline, CDR1 LNHDA and CDR2 SQIVND (reference sequence). The CDR3 totals 17 residues. CDR3: CATRLGSGQGASWGYTF. The CDR3 DNA reads TGTGCCACCAGATTGGGAAGTGGGCAGGGGGCTTCTTGGGGCTACACCTTC. Full variable domain (outside the CDR3, taken from reference TRBV19 and TRBJ1-2): DGGITQSPKYLFRKEGQNVTLSCEQNLNHDAMYWYRQDPGQGLRLIYYSQIVNDFQKGDIAEGYSVSREKKESFPLTVTSAQKNPTAFYLCATRLGSGQGASWGYTFGSGTRLTVV.

The gene calls are TRBV5-1 and TRBJ2-1; 8 nucleotides match TRBD2. The CDR3 has 13 amino acids. Germline CDR1 and CDR2: SGHRS and YFSETQ. Germline trimming cut 3 bases from V and 9 bases from J; bases unmatched to any gene: 5. The CDR3 nucleotides read TGCGCCAGCAGCTCCCGGGGGGGAACTGAGCAGTTCTTC. It translates to CASSSRGGTEQFF.

This clone was seen once. The genes are TRBV7-8 and TRBJ1-6; D is undetermined. CDR1 is SGHVS, CDR2 FQNEAQ, per germline. Trimming left V 5 bases short and J 9 bases short, with 8 bases between. The CDR3 loop spans 12 amino acids. CDR3 loop: CASSLSPSPLHF. CDR3 nucleotides: TGTGCCAGCAGCCTCTCCCCTTCACCCCTCCACTTT.

This chain uses TRBV30 with TRBJ1-4; D unclear. Germline V gene sequence: CDR1 GTSNPN, CDR2 SVGIG (reference sequence). V lost 6 bases and J 16 bases, leaving 18 bases between the germline ends. The CDR3 is 11 amino acids. The CDR3 DNA reads as TGTGCCTGCTCCCAACCGGGTCCCCCGTTTTTT. Translating gives CACSQPGPPFF.

CDR3 region: CASSYGGASNTEAFF. CDR3 bases: TGTGCCAGCAGTTACGGGGGGGCTTCGAACACTGAAGCTTTCTTT. The V call is TRBV6-2 or TRBV6-3, the J call TRBJ1-1; possible D gene TRBD1, 6 bases. The CDR3 loop spans 15 amino acids. Trimming stripped 2 bases from V and 1 base from J, with 11 bases between. The germline V gene has CDR1 MNHEY and CDR2 SVGEGT.